This TCR beta chain emerged from a study of glioma-infiltrating T cells. This clonotype has more than one count but fewer than ten. The iRepertoire nested amplicon-rescue multiplex PCR amplified TCR alpha and beta CDR3s from RNA. TCRdb re-derived calls from the multiplex PCR reads in MiXCR, one entry per CDR3 protein. Among 300,000 to 450,000 distinct CDR3 sequences listed, more than 35% were seen once. The CDR3 extends over 11 amino acids. The germline V gene has CDR1 DFQATT and CDR2 SNEGSKA (reference sequence). V was pared by 3 bases and J by 2 bases, with 4 bases between. This chain uses TRBV20-1 with TRBJ2-5; D gene ambiguous. The TCR sequence derives from a human donor with low-grade glioma or glioblastoma, undergoing nonglioma brain surgery, or in good health (not recorded which). The sample comprised glioma tissue, nonneoplastic brain tissue, or PBMCs (not recorded which). CDR3 residues: CSAREQETQYF. For the CDR3, the DNA is TGCAGTGCTAGGGAGCAAGAGACCCAGTACTTC.